The text below deals with one T cell receptor beta chain. The antigen remains undetermined. The data stem from a study of post-analysis software for immune sequencing data. Points from the study as a whole: Multiple sclerosis patients showed significantly lower normalized Chao1 diversity than controls did. Under the F measure, samples that were prepared in one batch clustered strongly together. Patients carried roughly 5 TRBV segments more frequently than controls did, and TRBV5-6, TRBV5-1 and TRBV20-1 were among them.

The TCR beta cDNA libraries carried unique molecular identifiers. Each CDR3 protein gets one entry after TCRdb re-called the PCR reads with MiXCR. The table has 700,000 to 900,000 distinct CDR3 sequences, around 45% seen once. The CDR3 extends over 13 amino acids. With 8 bases clipped from V and 7 bases from J, the junction kept 7 bases outside the gene matches. The sample taken for sequencing was blood. The receptor's source is a girl between 5 and 17 years old with multiple sclerosis. The chain recombines TRBV12-3 or TRBV12-4 with TRBJ2-1; 8 bases are shared with TRBD2. Here the CDR3 reads CASETSGPNEQFF. CDR3 coding DNA: TGTGCCAGCGAAACTAGCGGTCCAAATGAGCAGTTCTTC.